The 26 T cell receptor beta chains given below trace back to one sample, sequenced in a study of blood T cell repertoires in COVID-19. TCRdb's table, derived via immunoSEQ multiplex PCR, lists solely in-frame clones and lacks some. The table includes about 250,000 clones, about nine tenths detected once. Sequencing was performed on PBMCs or T cells enriched from blood (not recorded which). The receptors were sampled from a man aged 18-30 years who had recovered from COVID-19.

This clone was observed a few times. For the CDR3, the DNA is TGCGCAGCAGCCAAGCACACTAGCGGACCCTACAATGAGCAGTTCTTC. It translates to CAAAKHTSGPYNEQFF. The chain has TRBV4-1 and TRBJ2-1, with 8 bases identical to TRBD2. The CDR3 contains 16 residues. CDR1 is MGHRA, CDR2 YSYEKL, per germline.

The chain is built from TRBV13 and TRBJ1-1, with D hard to call. CDR1 and CDR2 from the germline V gene are PRHDT and FYEKMQ (reference sequence). V was shortened by 3 bases and J by 0 bases, with 11 bases between the two germline ends. The CDR3 runs 15 residues. The CDR3 loop reads CASSLSWRVNTEAFF. CDR3 in DNA: TGTGCCAGCAGCTTGAGTTGGAGGGTGAACACTGAAGCTTTCTTT.

The chain links TRBV19 to TRBJ1-3; D is ambiguous. Germline CDR1 LNHDA, CDR2 SQIVND (reference sequence). Trimming left V 5 bases short and J 0 bases short, with 11 bases between. The CDR3 runs to 15 residues. CDR3 loop: CASSLLRISGNTIYF. CDR3 DNA: TGTGCCAGTAGTTTGTTGCGGATCTCTGGAAACACCATATATTTT.

Here the CDR3 reads CASSPAMTGGRGYTF. The CDR3, as DNA: TGTGCCAGCAGTCCGGCGATGACAGGGGGAAGGGGCTACACCTTC. The chain uses TRBV6-5 and TRBJ1-2; the match to TRBD1 covers 9 bases. Looked up from germline, CDR1 is MNHEY and CDR2 is SVGAGI. The CDR3 runs to 15 residues. V shed 5 bases and J 8 bases; nucleotides not matched to a gene: 12.

The V gene is TRBV5-3, the J gene TRBJ2-3; 8 nucleotides match TRBD1. TRBV5-3 is an open reading frame whose function is uncertain. The CDR3 has 13 amino acids. V was pared by 8 bases and J by 4 bases, with 6 bases of the junction left unmatched. The CDR3 spells CASRRGRADTQYF. The CDR3 DNA follows: TGTGCCAGCCGCAGGGGGCGCGCAGATACGCAGTATTTT.

This clone was seen only a few times. The genes are TRBV6-5 and TRBJ1-3; TRBD1 matches at 8 bases. Germline CDR1 MNHEY, CDR2 SVGAGI. The CDR3 consists of 16 residues. V was clipped by 4 bases and J by 0 bases; unmatched bases: 5. The CDR3 sequence: CASSLTGAGSGNTIYF. In DNA, the CDR3 is TGTGCCAGCAGTTTGACAGGGGCGGGCTCTGGAAACACCATATATTTT.

The chain has TRBV5-1 and TRBJ1-3; D gene unclear. CDR1 and CDR2 (germline): SGHRS, YFSETQ. V shed 1 base and J shed 3 bases, with 11 bases lying between them. This CDR3 region has 15 residues. CDR3 bases: TGCGCCAGCAGCTTGTCCGGGAGCAATGGAAACACCATATATTTT. Residues: CASSLSGSNGNTIYF.

The J gene is TRBJ2-1, the V gene TRBV10-3; 13 nucleotides match TRBD2. Germline lookup yields CDR1 ENHRY and CDR2 SYGVKD. J lost 3 bases, V lost 2 bases, and 7 bases had no gene match. The CDR3 loop spans 18 amino acids. In DNA form, the CDR3 reads TGTGCCATCAGTGAGACTAGCGGGGGGGCCACTGGCTACAATGAGCAGTTCTTC. This gives the protein CAISETSGGATGYNEQFF.

This clone came up once. The chain carries TRBV30 and TRBJ2-5; D gene uncertain. The V end lost 2 bases, the J end lost 4 bases, and 11 bases lay between the germline ends. The CDR3 is 13 amino acids. Germline-derived CDR1 and CDR2 are GTSNPN and SVGIG (reference sequence). The CDR3 region has the DNA TGTGCCTGGAGTTGGGTAGCTGGAGAGACCCAGTACTTC. Translation gives CAWSWVAGETQYF.

J is TRBJ2-7 and V is TRBV7-9; TRBD2 agrees at 13 bases. This CDR3 region has 15 residues. The germline CDR1 and CDR2 sequences are SEHNR and FQNEAQ (reference sequence). With 5 bases clipped from V and 2 bases from J, the junction kept 3 bases outside the gene matches. The CDR3 DNA reads as TGTGCCAGCAGCGCACTAGCGGGGGGGCCCTACGAGCAGTACTTC. Its translation is CASSALAGGPYEQYF.

The J gene is TRBJ2-7, the V gene TRBV11-2; 10 nucleotides agree with TRBD1. The J segment lost 2 bases and the V segment lost 0 bases, leaving 1 base of the junction unmatched. The CDR3 has 15 amino acids. Germline CDR1 and CDR2: SGHAT and FQNNGV. The CDR3 spells CASSLEGTGAYEQYF. Written as DNA, the CDR3 is TGTGCCAGCAGCTTAGAAGGGACAGGGGCCTACGAGCAGTACTTC.

This sequence joins TRBV2 and TRBJ2-3, with a possible D match to TRBD2 (6 bases). The CDR3 totals 13 residues. With 3 bases removed from V and 6 bases from J, the gap between germline ends came to 10 bases. Germline V gene sequence: CDR1 SNHLY, CDR2 FYNNEI. The CDR3 protein is CASSEGGLDTQYF. The CDR3 bases are TGTGCCAGCAGTGAGGGGGGTTTGGATACGCAGTATTTT.

This clone was recorded a few times. The V call is TRBV23-1, the J call TRBJ2-1; the D is unclear. TRBV23-1 is flagged as an ORF with uncertain function. This CDR3 is built from 15 residues. The V end was cut by 4 bases, the J end by 0 bases, with 10 bases between. CDR3 DNA sequence: TGCGCCAGCAGTCGGTCCGAGAGCTCCTACAATGAGCAGTTCTTC. Protein product: CASSRSESSYNEQFF.

This chain uses TRBV5-1 with TRBJ2-2, with 10 nucleotides matching TRBD2. This CDR3 is built from 16 residues. CDR1 and CDR2 (germline): SGHRS, YFSETQ. Trimming cost V 4 bases and J 6 bases; bases outside gene matches: 9. DNA of the CDR3: TGCGCCAGCAGCAAGTCTAGCGGGAGCCCCCCCGGGGAGCTGTTTTTT. This codes for CASSKSSGSPPGELFF.

This clone was detected a few times. The gene calls are TRBV2 and TRBJ1-2; TRBD1 matches 9 bases. Germline V lookup: CDR1 SNHLY, CDR2 FYNNEI. Unmatched junction bases numbered 3, after V lost 6 bases and J lost 1 base. This CDR3 comprises 14 residues. CDR3 amino acids: CASSTGQGNYGYTF. The DNA of the CDR3 is TGTGCCAGCAGCACGGGACAGGGTAACTATGGCTACACCTTC.

This sequence joins TRBV3-1 (or the pseudogene TRBV3-2) and TRBJ2-4; possibly TRBD1 for D (6 bases). The CDR3 has 15 residues. Per germline, CDR1 LGHDT and CDR2 YNNKEL (reference sequence). V shed 5 bases and J shed 11 bases, with 22 bases lying between them. The CDR3 nucleotides read TGTGCCAGCAGCGAAGCTTGGGGGCCCGAGGGGGTTCAGTACTTC. It is translated as CASSEAWGPEGVQYF.

This chain connects TRBV5-1 to TRBJ2-1, with 8 bases matching TRBD2. Trimming at V came to 1 base and at J to 5 bases, leaving 5 bases not matched to a gene. Germline V lookup: CDR1 SGHRS, CDR2 YFSETQ. The CDR3 is made up of 15 amino acids. The CDR3 region is CASSLLAGGNNEQFF. As DNA, the CDR3 is TGCGCCAGCAGCTTGCTCGCGGGGGGCAACAATGAGCAGTTCTTC. Drawing the rest from reference TRBV5-1 and TRBJ2-1, the complete variable domain is KAGVTQTPRYLIKTRGQQVTLSCSPISGHRSVSWYQQTPGQGLQFLFEYFSETQRNKGNFPGRFSGRQFSNSRSEMNVSTLELGDSALYLCASSLLAGGNNEQFFGPGTRLTVL.

The genes are TRBV5-1 and TRBJ2-7; 10 bases fit TRBD1. The germline V gene encodes CDR1 SGHRS and CDR2 YFSETQ. The V gene end was trimmed by 0 bases and the J gene end by 5 bases; junction bases not matched to a gene: 11. The CDR3 contains 17 residues. This chain's CDR3 is CASSLDRPGQGSHEQYF. The CDR3 DNA sequence: TGCGCCAGCAGCTTGGACCGTCCGGGACAGGGGTCCCACGAGCAGTACTTC.

V and J are TRBV30 and TRBJ1-1; a weak D match, TRBD1 (6 bases). The ends were cut back, 2 bases at V and 5 bases at J, with 12 bases in the middle. This CDR3 is 13 amino acids long. The germline V gene has CDR1 GTSNPN and CDR2 SVGIG (reference sequence). The CDR3 here is CAWSRTTGTEAFF. CDR3 nucleotide sequence: TGTGCCTGGAGTCGTACCACAGGGACTGAAGCTTTCTTT. Full variable domain (outside the CDR3, taken from reference TRBV30 and TRBJ1-1): SQTIHQWPATLVQPVGSPLSLECTVEGTSNPNLYWYRQAAGRGLQLLFYSVGIGQISSEVPQNLSASRPQDRQFILSSKKLLLSDSGFYLCAWSRTTGTEAFFGQGTRLTVV.

The V gene is TRBV19, the J gene TRBJ1-2; 8 nucleotides agree with TRBD1. The germline V gene encodes CDR1 LNHDA and CDR2 SQIVND (reference sequence). Losses at the gene ends were 5 bases for V and 5 bases for J; bases not matched to a gene: 7. The CDR3 contains 14 residues. CDR3 amino acids: CASSLGQGIYGYTF. CDR3 in DNA: TGTGCCAGTAGTTTAGGACAGGGAATTTATGGCTACACCTTC.

The chain couples TRBV27 to TRBJ2-1, with TRBD1 matching over 9 bases. From germline, CDR1 is MNHEY and CDR2 SMNVEV (reference sequence). Unmatched junction bases numbered 14, after V lost 2 bases and J lost 12 bases. CDR3 size: 16 residues. This CDR3 reads CASSLRAGTGYQRQFF. The DNA for the CDR3 is TGTGCCAGCAGTTTAAGAGCCGGGACAGGGTATCAAAGGCAGTTCTTC.

The chain carries TRBV5-1 and TRBJ2-7, with 9 bases fitting TRBD1. The V gene end was trimmed by 5 bases and the J gene end by 3 bases; junction bases not matched to a gene: 12. Germline V gene lookup returns CDR1 SGHRS and CDR2 YFSETQ. The CDR3 length is 16 residues. CDR3 sequence reads: CASRLGGTGSIYEQYF. CDR3 coding DNA: TGCGCCAGCAGACTAGGCGGGACAGGGTCTATCTACGAGCAGTACTTC.

The chain carries TRBV3-1 (or the pseudogene TRBV3-2) and TRBJ2-5; TRBD2 is a possible D gene (5 bases). The ends were cut back, 1 base at V and 3 bases at J, with 15 bases in the middle. The CDR3 runs to 16 residues. The V gene's germline CDR1 is LGHDT and CDR2 YNNKEL (reference sequence). Here the CDR3 reads CASSQGIGLGKETQYF. As DNA, the CDR3 is TGTGCCAGCAGCCAAGGGATCGGACTGGGGAAAGAGACCCAGTACTTC.

V is TRBV7-9 and J is TRBJ2-2; D possibly corresponds to TRBD2 (6 bases). Germline lookup yields CDR1 SEHNR and CDR2 FQNEAQ (reference sequence). V was shortened by 5 bases and J by 6 bases, with 28 bases between the two germline ends. CDR3 length: 19 residues. The CDR3 nucleotides are TGTGCCAGCAGCCGTCCCCAAAATGAGGACTACTCTAGGGCCGGGGAGCTGTTTTTT. The encoded protein is CASSRPQNEDYSRAGELFF.

The chain carries TRBV11-2 and TRBJ2-3; TRBD1 matches 10 bases. This CDR3 spans 15 amino acids. The V segment lost 3 bases and the J segment 4 bases; nucleotides outside the gene matches: 4. Germline CDR1 SGHAT, CDR2 FQNNGV. CDR3 region: CASSFSGTGADTQYF. The CDR3 region has the DNA TGTGCCAGCAGCTTTAGCGGGACAGGGGCAGATACGCAGTATTTT.

This clone came up once. The rearrangement joins TRBV2 to TRBJ1-6; TRBD1 aligns across 7 bases. V lost 8 bases and J lost 9; bases outside the gene matches: 4. Germline V gives CDR1 SNHLY, CDR2 FYNNEI. This CDR3 spans 12 amino acids. The DNA for the CDR3 is TGTGCCAGCCAGGGGGGTAGTTCACCCCTCCACTTT. This codes for CASQGGSSPLHF.